This T cell receptor (beta chain) was sequenced during a study of T cell repertoires in cytomegalovirus infection. From the reads, TCRdb called clonotypes with MiXCR, one entry per CDR3 protein. The table lists just under 550,000 distinct CDR3 sequences, 26% of them singletons. Trimming left V 3 bases short and J 4 bases short, with 18 bases between. The CDR3 has 17 amino acids. The V gene's germline CDR1 is MGHRA and CDR2 YSYEKL. V and J are TRBV4-1 and TRBJ2-2, with unresolved D. Specimen: PBMCs. This receptor was identified in a human donor in good health (CMV status not recorded). Some clones in this sample may be carry-over from other donors' samples. The CDR3 nucleotides are TGCGCCAGCAGCCAGCCCCCAAGTCCGATTAGCACCGGGGAGCTGTTTTTT. Translated, it gives CASSQPPSPISTGELFF.